These T cell receptor beta chains were read from a single sample in a study of blood T cell repertoires in COVID-19. Generated by immunoSEQ multiplex PCR, the TCRdb table keeps only in-frame clones and is missing some. Seen here are about 140,000 clones, around 80% observed once, and the top ten hold 16%. Sequenced: peripheral blood. The receptor set was obtained from a man in his fifties or sixties with acute or convalescent COVID-19. Each CDR3 is given with its conserved first and last residue. A D gene is named only where the DNA matches it firmly. Expanded clones get a size class; other rows say once, few or many, or leave the size out.

v_call	clone_size	d_call	j_call	cdr3_aa	cdr3_nt
TRBV7-2	-	-	TRBJ1-6	CASSSTSGNSPLHF	TGTGCCAGCAGCTCTACCTCAGGGAATTCACCCCTCCACTTT
TRBV5-1	-	TRBD1	TRBJ1-1	CASSSAGGGFTEAFF	TGCGCCAGCAGCTCGGCAGGGGGAGGTTTCACTGAAGCTTTCTTT
TRBV30	-	TRBD1	TRBJ2-5	CAWSAGQGIQETQYF	TGTGCCTGGAGTGCGGGACAGGGGATCCAAGAGACCCAGTACTTC
TRBV3-1/TRBV3-2	-	-	TRBJ2-6	CASSQTGPTSGANVLTF	TGTGCCAGCAGCCAGACAGGTCCTACCTCTGGGGCCAACGTCCTGACTTTC
TRBV3-1/TRBV3-2	few	-	TRBJ2-1	CASSQARQAYNEQFF	TGTGCCAGCAGCCAAGCTAGACAGGCTTACAATGAGCAGTTCTTC
TRBV2	-	-	TRBJ1-1	CASSTLGGNTEAFF	TGTGCCAGCAGTACCCTGGGGGGAAACACTGAAGCTTTCTTT
TRBV24-1	-	-	TRBJ1-1	CATGSGTEAFF	TGTGCCACAGGTAGCGGGACTGAAGCTTTCTTT
TRBV29-1	-	TRBD1	TRBJ1-2	CSVEAQGVNYGYTF	TGCAGCGTTGAAGCTCAGGGGGTTAACTATGGCTACACCTTC
TRBV7-9	-	-	TRBJ1-2	CASSFRDYGYTF	TGTGCCAGCAGCTTTAGAGACTATGGCTACACCTTC
TRBV5-4	-	-	TRBJ1-2	CASSQNLQANYGYTF	TGTGCCAGCAGCCAAAACCTACAGGCCAACTATGGCTACACCTTC
TRBV6-5	-	TRBD1	TRBJ2-5	CASRTGSSETQYF	TGTGCCAGCAGGACAGGGTCATCGGAGACCCAGTACTTC
TRBV5-1	-	-	TRBJ2-2	CASSMGQNTGELFF	TGCGCCAGCAGCATGGGACAGAACACCGGGGAGCTGTTTTTT
TRBV6-5	-	TRBD1	TRBJ1-2	CASSLDRGGYTF	TGTGCCAGCAGTTTGGACAGGGGCGGCTACACCTTC
TRBV11-2	-	-	TRBJ1-5	CASSLGQRNQPQHF	TGTGCCAGCAGCTTAGGACAGCGCAATCAGCCCCAGCATTTT
TRBV10-1	-	-	TRBJ1-1	CASSDPGPTTEAFF	TGCGCCAGCAGTGACCCAGGGCCCACCACTGAAGCTTTCTTT
TRBV29-1	once	TRBD2	TRBJ2-1	CSAPTTGLAGNEQFF	TGCAGCGCGCCTACGACCGGACTAGCGGGTAATGAGCAGTTCTTC
TRBV5-6	-	TRBD2	TRBJ2-3	CASSLTSGVSTDTQYF	TGTGCCAGCAGCTTAACTAGCGGGGTCAGCACAGATACGCAGTATTTT
TRBV27	-	TRBD2	TRBJ2-5	CASSLVAGGTQYF	TGTGCCAGCAGTTTGGTAGCGGGGGGGACCCAGTACTTC
TRBV2	once	TRBD1	TRBJ2-3	CASGQGTSTDTQYF	TGTGCCAGTGGACAGGGAACTAGCACAGATACGCAGTATTTT
TRBV6-4	-	-	TRBJ1-1	CASSDSDKNTEAFF	TGTGCCAGCAGTGACTCGGACAAGAACACTGAAGCTTTCTTT
TRBV3-1/TRBV3-2	few	-	TRBJ1-2	CASSPNLSWTVYGYTF	TGTGCCAGCAGCCCTAATTTGAGCTGGACAGTCTATGGCTACACCTTC
TRBV6-5	-	TRBD1	TRBJ2-1	CASRADRGRRNEQFF	TGTGCCAGCAGGGCGGACAGGGGGCGCAGAAATGAGCAGTTCTTC
TRBV18	-	TRBD1	TRBJ2-2	CASSASPGQGIGELFF	TGTGCCAGCTCAGCGTCTCCGGGACAGGGAATCGGGGAGCTGTTTTTT
TRBV20-1	-	TRBD1	TRBJ2-1	CSASTITGDNEQFF	TGCAGTGCTAGTACGATTACAGGGGACAATGAGCAGTTCTTC
TRBV13	-	TRBD1	TRBJ1-4	CASSSSRDRVGLGNEKLFF	TGTGCCAGCAGCTCGTCCCGGGACAGGGTCGGCTTAGGCAATGAAAAACTGTTTTTT
TRBV5-4	once	-	TRBJ1-2	CARSLGAGGYYVGYTF	TGTGCCCGCAGCTTGGGGGCGGGGGGATACTATGTCGGCTACACCTTC
TRBV5-1	-	TRBD1	TRBJ1-3	CASSLGQGTFSGNTIYF	TGCGCCAGCAGCTTAGGACAGGGAACCTTCTCTGGAAACACCATATATTTT
TRBV11-3	-	TRBD1	TRBJ2-1	CASSLDGQGPFF	TGTGCCAGCAGCTTAGATGGACAGGGCCCGTTCTTC
TRBV19	-	-	TRBJ1-1	CASTTVGGVNTEAFF	TGTGCCAGTACCACCGTCGGGGGGGTGAACACTGAAGCTTTCTTT
TRBV18	-	-	TRBJ1-1	CASSRGGSSEAFF	TGTGCCAGCTCACGCGGGGGCAGTTCTGAAGCTTTCTTT
TRBV15	-	TRBD2	TRBJ2-3	CATSKLGTSLTDTQYF	TGTGCCACCAGCAAACTCGGGACTAGCCTCACAGATACGCAGTATTTT
TRBV5-1	-	-	TRBJ2-1	CASSFPSGSYNEQFF	TGCGCCAGCAGCTTCCCTTCCGGCTCCTACAATGAGCAGTTCTTC
TRBV19	once	-	TRBJ1-5	CATMGGELVQPQHF	TGTGCCACCATGGGAGGGGAGCTGGTTCAGCCCCAGCATTTT
TRBV6-6	few	TRBD1	TRBJ2-2	CASSPGQGRGRELFF	TGTGCCAGCAGTCCCGGACAGGGCCGAGGCCGGGAGCTGTTTTTT
TRBV5-6	-	-	TRBJ2-5	CASRNRASSETQYF	TGTGCCAGCAGGAACAGGGCCTCGTCGGAGACCCAGTACTTC
TRBV6-5	-	-	TRBJ1-6	CASTGTNRSPLHF	TGTGCCAGCACCGGCACGAACAGGTCACCCCTCCACTTT
TRBV2	-	-	TRBJ1-6	CASRKDSSYNSPLHF	TGTGCCAGCAGAAAGGACAGCTCCTATAATTCACCCCTCCACTTT
TRBV5-1	-	-	TRBJ2-5	CASSPIPDSPETQYF	TGCGCCAGCAGCCCCATCCCCGACTCGCCAGAGACCCAGTACTTC
TRBV30	-	TRBD2	TRBJ2-3	CAWTSGALTDTQYF	TGTGCCTGGACTAGCGGGGCCCTCACAGATACGCAGTATTTT
TRBV18	-	-	TRBJ2-3	CASSPRQGIDTQYF	TGTGCCAGCTCACCACGCCAGGGGATAGATACGCAGTATTTT
TRBV2	-	TRBD1	TRBJ2-5	CASSEDPTGGETQYF	TGTGCCAGCAGTGAAGACCCGACAGGGGGAGAGACCCAGTACTTC
TRBV19	-	-	TRBJ2-2	CASRPGRGATNTGELFF	TGTGCCAGTAGGCCGGGGAGGGGGGCCACGAACACCGGGGAGCTGTTTTTT
TRBV18	once	-	TRBJ2-3	CASSPRTLQGTDTQYF	TGTGCCAGCTCACCACGCACATTACAGGGCACAGATACGCAGTATTTT
TRBV6-5	once	TRBD1	TRBJ1-2	CASSSGQGHGYTF	TGTGCCAGCAGTTCGGGACAGGGACATGGCTACACCTTC
TRBV6-5	-	TRBD2	TRBJ2-1	CASSGGGEQFF	TGTGCCAGCAGCGGCGGGGGGGAGCAGTTCTTC
TRBV28	-	-	TRBJ2-2	CASIGQPANTGELFF	TGTGCCAGCATCGGACAGCCCGCGAACACCGGGGAGCTGTTTTTT
TRBV11-3	-	TRBD2	TRBJ2-3	CASSAGTRTTDTQYF	TGTGCCAGCAGTGCCGGGACTAGGACCACAGATACGCAGTATTTT
TRBV23-1	few	-	TRBJ1-6	CASSQKWGGFYNSPLHF	TGCGCCAGCAGTCAAAAATGGGGGGGGTTCTATAATTCACCCCTCCACTTT
TRBV5-4	-	TRBD2	TRBJ2-2	CASSYSSGGADGELFF	TGTGCCAGCAGTTATTCTAGCGGGGGGGCCGACGGGGAGCTGTTTTTT
TRBV21-1	-	-	TRBJ1-5	CASSNFFNFDREEGSNQPQHF	TGTGCCAGCAGCAATTTCTTTAATTTCGACAGGGAGGAGGGTAGCAATCAGCCCCAGCATTTT
TRBV18	-	TRBD1	TRBJ1-1	CASSPRTGVNTEAFF	TGTGCCAGCTCACCTAGGACAGGGGTGAACACTGAAGCTTTCTTT
TRBV27	-	-	TRBJ2-1	CASSLTSSLGNEQFF	TGTGCCAGCAGCCTTACTAGCTCTCTTGGCAATGAGCAGTTCTTC
TRBV6-5	-	-	TRBJ1-3	CASSYLPSSGNTIYF	TGTGCCAGCAGTTACTTACCGAGCTCTGGAAACACCATATATTTT
TRBV6-1	once	TRBD1	TRBJ1-2	CASSELNRGLAGYTF	TGTGCCAGCAGTGAATTGAACAGGGGACTTGCTGGCTACACCTTC
TRBV19	-	TRBD1	TRBJ1-2	CASSIGPGGRYGYTF	TGTGCCAGTAGTATTGGTCCAGGGGGGAGGTATGGCTACACCTTC
TRBV4-1	-	-	TRBJ2-1	CASSLSAVYNEQFF	TGCGCCAGCAGCCTCTCAGCGGTTTACAATGAGCAGTTCTTC
TRBV7-2	-	TRBD1	TRBJ2-3	CASSFSSMTGAVDTQYF	TGTGCCAGCAGCTTCAGCTCGATGACAGGGGCCGTAGATACGCAGTATTTT